Included here is one T cell receptor beta chain sequence, with context. What this receptor recognizes is not known. No much larger clonotype is one base removed from it; base qualities were not supplied. This sample is part of a study of T cell repertoires in urothelial bladder cancer (dated by TCRdb to about 2019). Broadly, across the study: Of the approximately 12 resected lesions, three were clinical stage cT0, three were cTa, three were cT1 and three were cT2 or greater. TCR repertoire clonality in bladder tumors was compared with TCR repertoire clonality in benign bladder inflammation. A total of eleven to twelve resected bladder lesions, made up of urothelial carcinoma (UC+) and benign (UC-) specimens, were studied. Twelve patients who had bladder lesions and were undergoing transurethral resection were prospectively identified.

The immunoSEQ assay was used to sequence the CDR3 region of the TCR beta chain. From the authors' description of their analysis: For each specimen, the T-cell fraction, clonal dominance, and maximum TCR clone frequency were calculated. Not all clones reach the TCRdb copy of this immuneACCESS table, which keeps in-frame sequences only. Checked studies attribute under half of the gap to unresolved V genes and leave the rest unexplained. The V and J calls and clone size were taken over from that table, and D and trimming were inferred from the DNA. This sample is represented by 13,000 or so clones; around two thirds of them were singletons. The top ten constitute almost 9% of the sample. Cut back by 0 bases and 4 bases, the V and J ends lie 12 bases apart. CDR1 is given as KGHSH and CDR2 as LQKENI, both from the germline V gene. The CDR3 starts with the cysteine, ends with the phenylalanine, and has 15 residues. Just the 45-base CDR3 DNA is kept, in frame starting at base 1.

Bladder lesion specimens were collected at transurethral resection and stored at -80C. DNA was extracted from bladder specimens collected at transurethral resection. Beyond this particular receptor, the publication reports: In carcinoma specimens, up to 17% of infiltrating lymphocytes were accounted for by a single T-cell clone, compared with roughly 2% in benign specimens. Carcinoma specimens had a median tumor infiltrating lymphocyte percentage of more than 1.5%, while benign specimens had a median of around 12%. Urothelial carcinoma specimens contained fewer T cells than benign specimens, with a median of around 6,000 versus 25,000.

Input material: tumor-infiltrating cells from bladder cancer. Recombination joined TRBV18 with TRBJ1-2; no D gene is confidently identified. This receptor was identified in a human donor with urothelial carcinoma. This receptor carries the CDR3 CASSPPGGLLYGYTF. The DNA sequence follows: TGTGCCAGCTCACCACCTGGAGGCCTCCTCTATGGCTACACCTTC.